The sequence of this T cell receptor beta chain was determined in a study of Ad26.COV2.S vaccination and SARS-CoV-2 variants. General study results and limits: The TCR-based breadth and depth measures might underestimate overall T cell responses. Breadth of non-spike TCRs did not differ between vaccinees and placebo recipients.

Worth noting for this clone: Its target is unknown.

The treatment was: 15 to 20 received Ad26.COV2.S at low or high dose, single or two shots; roughly five received placebo; per-sample allocation not given. Each sample was drawn 63 days after the first injection (of vaccine or placebo). The CDR3 has 16 residues. Trimming left V 0 bases short and J 1 base short, with 10 bases between. Germline V gene lookup returns CDR1 SGHDN and CDR2 FVKESK. Sequenced by immunoSEQ multiplex PCR; TCRdb stores in-frame clones only, minus some. The table has roughly 680,000 clones, roughly 90% seen once. The sample was peripheral blood, taken in a trial of Ad26.COV2.S vaccine versus placebo. This sequence was found in a person aged 18-60 years who received the Ad26.COV2.S COVID-19 vaccine or a placebo. This chain connects TRBV14 to TRBJ2-1; no definite D call. CDR3 sequence reads: CASSQDLGISYNEQFF. The CDR3 DNA reads TGTGCCAGCAGCCAAGATTTGGGTATTTCCTACAATGAGCAGTTCTTC.